This TCR beta chain is from a study of T cells in women clearing cervical HPV infection. Sequencing was performed with immunoSEQ multiplex PCR; in TCRdb, only in-frame clones are kept and a portion is missing. This sample's table reports roughly 30,000 clones. On this clone: Coverage ceases 3 residues before the CDR3 finishes, and the germline J gene fills in the end.

Germline values: CDR1 SGDLS, CDR2 YYNGEE. Trimming removed 0 bases from V and 2 bases from J; junction bases left unmatched: 4. The CDR3 runs to 16 residues. V usage is TRBV9 and J usage is TRBJ2-1; 8 bases align to TRBD2. The TCR originated in a woman between 18 and 69 years old with a cervical HPV16 infection that either progressed to CIN3+ or cleared (not recorded which). Sequenced material: blood buffy coat. The part of the CDR3 DNA that was read is TGTGCCAGCAGCGTAGGCGGGAGGCCCGCCTACAATGAG. Protein product: CASSVGGRPAYNE. The entire CDR3 protein is CASSVGGRPAYNEQFF.